These 14 T cell receptor beta chains came from one sample sequenced in a study of T cell responses to AZD1222 COVID-19 vaccine. Clones were read by immunoSEQ multiplex PCR, and TCRdb kept only the in-frame ones, dropping some. The sample consists of about 110,000 clones, roughly 87% of them appearing once. The material sequenced was peripheral blood, taken on day 0 of AZD1222 vaccination. These receptors were taken from an adult in good health.

The chain employs TRBV2 and TRBJ1-6, with TRBD1 as a possible D gene (6 bases). The germline V gene has CDR1 SNHLY and CDR2 FYNNEI. V was shortened by 1 base and J by 6 bases, with 10 bases between the two germline ends. CDR3 length: 15 residues. CDR3 bases: TGTGCCAGCAGTGAAGGACAGGCGATTAATTCACCCCTCCACTTT. It yields the protein CASSEGQAINSPLHF.

The rearrangement joins TRBV6-5 to TRBJ1-1; D gene unclear. Germline V gene data show CDR1 as MNHEY and CDR2 as SVGAGI. The CDR3 spans 15 residues. V dropped 4 bases and J dropped 5 bases, with 17 bases sitting between them. The CDR3 here is CASSSLLVSGTEAFF. The CDR3 DNA reads as TGTGCCAGCAGTTCTCTCCTAGTTTCCGGGACTGAAGCTTTCTTT.

The table lists this clone with a few counts. This chain uses TRBV3-1 (or the pseudogene TRBV3-2) with TRBJ2-1, with 10 bases aligning to TRBD1. Trimming removed 4 bases from V and 5 bases from J; junction bases left unmatched: 5. Germline CDR1 reads LGHDT; CDR2 reads YNNKEL (reference sequence). The CDR3 runs 15 residues. The CDR3: CASSRGTGEDNEQFF. CDR3 nucleotides: TGTGCCAGCAGCCGAGGGACAGGGGAAGACAATGAGCAGTTCTTC.

This sequence joins TRBV7-8 and TRBJ2-1; 8 bases are a match to TRBD2. The CDR3 sequence is 15 residues long. Looked up from germline, CDR1 is SGHVS and CDR2 is FQNEAQ. J gave up 10 bases and V 1 base, and 9 bases lay outside the gene matches. CDR3: CASSLEGLGSLEQFF. The CDR3 nucleotides read TGTGCCAGCAGCTTAGAGGGACTAGGGTCTCTGGAGCAGTTCTTC.

This clone was seen just once. The chain employs TRBV27 and TRBJ2-5, with D unclear. V dropped 7 bases and J dropped 5 bases, with 14 bases sitting between them. The CDR3 has 13 amino acids. CDR1 and CDR2 from the germline V gene are MNHEY and SMNVEV (reference sequence). The CDR3 DNA is TGTGCCAGCACCCCAAGGACCCGGGAGACCCAGTACTTC. Protein product: CASTPRTRETQYF.

The rearrangement joins TRBV27 to TRBJ1-4; 7 nucleotides agree with TRBD1. Germline lookup yields CDR1 MNHEY and CDR2 SMNVEV (reference sequence). The CDR3 extends over 18 amino acids. V dropped 5 bases and J dropped 7; count of bases not matched to a gene: 19. CDR3 residues: CASSPGTAQRGPSEKLFF. The DNA for the CDR3 is TGTGCCAGCAGTCCCGGGACAGCGCAGCGGGGTCCTAGTGAAAAACTGTTTTTT. Full variable domain (outside the CDR3, taken from reference TRBV27 and TRBJ1-4): EAQVTQNPRYLITVTGKKLTVTCSQNMNHEYMSWYRQDPGLGLRQIYYSMNVEVTDKGDVPEGYKVSRKEKRNFPLILESPSPNQTSLYFCASSPGTAQRGPSEKLFFGSGTQLSVL.

This clone has just a few counts. The chain couples TRBV3-1 (or the pseudogene TRBV3-2) to TRBJ1-1; no clear D gene. Germline loops: CDR1 LGHDT, CDR2 YNNKEL (reference sequence). The CDR3 is 14 residues long. V lost 0 bases to trimming and J lost 6 bases, with 11 bases between them. The chain's CDR3 is CASSQDPGIPEAFF. The CDR3 nucleotides read TGTGCCAGCAGCCAAGATCCCGGAATCCCTGAAGCTTTCTTT.

The CDR3 sequence is CAISESGPAGPQHF. The CDR3 DNA sequence: TGTGCCATCAGTGAGTCCGGGCCAGCAGGGCCCCAGCATTTT. The chain uses TRBV10-3 and TRBJ1-5; D gene uncertain. Germline V CDR1 and CDR2: ENHRY, SYGVKD. CDR3 size: 14 residues. Deletions cut 0 bases from V and 9 bases from J, with 12 bases between.

CDR3: CSVEIPKSLGEQYF. The DNA of the CDR3 is TGCAGCGTTGAAATTCCGAAATCCCTTGGCGAGCAGTACTTC. The chain employs TRBV29-1 and TRBJ2-7, with D unresolved. Germline CDR1 and CDR2: SQVTM and ANQGSEA. The CDR3 sequence is 14 residues long. V dropped 2 bases and J dropped 6 bases, with 17 bases sitting between them.

The V gene is TRBV6-6, the J gene TRBJ1-4; D is undetermined. CDR3 size: 15 residues. The germline V and J ends were trimmed by 7 bases and 5 bases, with 17 bases remaining between them. Germline lookup yields CDR1 MNHNY and CDR2 SVGAGI (reference sequence). CDR3 in amino acids: CASIPSDQGNEKLFF. The CDR3 nucleotides are TGTGCCAGCATCCCCAGCGACCAAGGGAATGAAAAACTGTTTTTT.

This rearrangement joins TRBV7-9 to TRBJ1-2; 7 bases match TRBD1. J lost 4 bases, V lost 4 bases, and 0 bases had no gene match. Germline assignment: CDR1 SEHNR and CDR2 FQNEAQ (reference sequence). There are 12 residues in the CDR3. In nucleotides, the CDR3 is TGTGCCAGCAGCTGGGACAGCTATGGCTACACCTTC. This encodes CASSWDSYGYTF.

The chain links TRBV28 to TRBJ1-1; D perhaps matches TRBD1 (6 bases). Germline V gene sequence: CDR1 MDHEN, CDR2 SYDVKM. The CDR3 extends over 13 amino acids. V dropped 6 bases and J dropped 8 bases, with 16 bases sitting between them. In nucleotides, the CDR3 is TGTGCCAGCAGCCTCACCGGGACACAAGAAGCTTTCTTT. Its translation is CASSLTGTQEAFF.

In the case of this clone: The sample has other DNA sequences that encode this CDR3 too. V and J are TRBV4-1 and TRBJ2-3; D is ambiguous. This CDR3 has 15 amino acids. Trimming stripped 0 bases from V and 2 bases from J, with 9 bases between. Germline CDR1 reads MGHRA; CDR2 reads YSYEKL. The CDR3 protein is CASSQDPGPTDTQYF. CDR3 nucleotides: TGCGCCAGCAGCCAAGATCCCGGGCCCACAGATACGCAGTATTTT.

This chain uses TRBV4-3 with TRBJ2-5, with 10 bases matching TRBD2. Germline CDR1 and CDR2: LGHNA and YSLEER. V trimming: 0 bases; J trimming: 1 base; junction bases outside the gene matches: 11. This CDR3 has 19 residues. The CDR3 loop is CASSQDLKAWTSGQETQYF. The CDR3 nucleotides are TGCGCCAGCAGCCAAGATTTGAAAGCTTGGACTAGCGGCCAAGAGACCCAGTACTTC.